The 18 T cell receptor beta chains in this list originate from one sample, sequenced in a study of graft-versus-host responses after intestinal transplantation. The antigens for these receptors are not known. Sequenced by immunoSEQ multiplex PCR; TCRdb stores in-frame clones only, minus some. The repertoire has over 40,000 clones, approximately 84% of them found once; the top ten carry less than 0.5%. This sample comprised unstimulated CD4+ T cells sorted from spleen or lymph node cells, obtained before transplant. The receptors shown here come from a human donor who was the organ donor for an intestinal transplant.

This CDR3 reads CASRQGLAGVWFYNEQFF. The CDR3 nucleotides read TGTGCCAGCAGACAGGGACTAGCGGGAGTCTGGTTTTACAATGAGCAGTTCTTC. This chain uses TRBV7-2 with TRBJ2-1, with 14 bases identical to TRBD2. Germline V gene lookup returns CDR1 SGHTA and CDR2 FQGNSA. This CDR3 has 18 residues. J lost 4 bases, V lost 6 bases, and 11 bases had no gene match.

V usage is TRBV7-2 and J usage is TRBJ1-2, with D hard to call. The CDR3 contains 13 residues. The germline V and J ends were trimmed by 5 bases and 6 bases, with 13 bases remaining between them. Germline-derived CDR1 and CDR2 are SGHTA and FQGNSA. The CDR3 DNA is TGTGCCAGCAGCCCAAACCGCGGGGATGGCTACACCTTC. This encodes CASSPNRGDGYTF. Variable domain in full (rest from reference TRBV7-2 and TRBJ1-2): GAGVSQSPSNKVTEKGKDVELRCDPISGHTALYWYRQSLGQGLEFLIYFQGNSAPDKSGLPSDRFSAERTGGSVSTLTIQRTQQEDSAVYLCASSPNRGDGYTFGSGTRLTVV.

The V and J genes are TRBV10-2 and TRBJ2-1, with a possible D match to TRBD2 (5 bases). Germline V gene data show CDR1 as WSHSY and CDR2 as SAAADI. V lost 3 bases, J lost 4 bases, and 13 bases lay in between. This CDR3 has 15 residues. The CDR3 DNA reads as TGCGCCAGCAGTGACCTCCCGGGGAGATACAATGAGCAGTTCTTC. As protein: CASSDLPGRYNEQFF.

The V gene is TRBV5-8, the J gene TRBJ2-3, with unresolved D. Between the trimmed V and J ends, which lost 1 base and 0 bases, there was a span of 6 bases. The CDR3 sequence is 14 residues long. Germline V lookup: CDR1 SGHTS, CDR2 YDEGEE. The DNA for the CDR3 is TGTGCCAGCAGCTTGAGCGCTAGCACAGATACGCAGTATTTT. Translated: CASSLSASTDTQYF.

This chain links TRBV6-5 with TRBJ2-1, with TRBD2 matching 8 bases. Trimming cost V 6 bases and J 4 bases; bases outside gene matches: 5. CDR3 length: 14 amino acids. Germline V lookup: CDR1 MNHEY, CDR2 SVGAGI. The CDR3 loop reads CASRTSVGYNEQFF. CDR3 DNA sequence: TGTGCCAGCAGGACTAGCGTTGGTTACAATGAGCAGTTCTTC.

The chain recombines TRBV25-1 with TRBJ2-7; D gene uncertain. V lost 5 bases, J lost 3 bases, and 11 bases lay in between. The CDR3 length is 13 residues. The germline gives CDR1 MGHDK, CDR2 SYGVNS. CDR3 sequence (DNA): TGTGCCAGCAGTCACCCCCCCCTCTACGAGCAGTACTTC. This sequence encodes CASSHPPLYEQYF.

The CDR3 DNA reads TGTGCCAGCAGCGGACTAGCGGGAGGGGGTGAGCAGTTCTTC. Encoded protein: CASSGLAGGGEQFF. The genes are TRBV2 and TRBJ2-1, with 15 nucleotides matching TRBD2. The CDR3 is 14 residues long. Trimming removed 6 bases from V and 9 bases from J; junction bases left unmatched: 3. Germline V lookup: CDR1 SNHLY, CDR2 FYNNEI. Combining the CDR3 with reference TRBV2 and TRBJ2-1 gives the whole variable domain EPEVTQTPSHQVTQMGQEVILRCVPISNHLYFYWYRQILGQKVEFLVSFYNNEISEKSEIFDDQFSVERPDGSNFTLKIRSTKLEDSAMYFCASSGLAGGGEQFFGPGTRLTVL.

The J gene is TRBJ1-5, the V gene TRBV19, with 8 nucleotides matching TRBD1. The CDR3 has 13 amino acids. Germline CDR1 reads LNHDA; CDR2 reads SQIVND (reference sequence). With V trimmed by 6 bases and J by 2 bases, 0 bases remained unmatched. DNA of the CDR3: TGTGCCAGTAGGGACAGGGGCAATCAGCCCCAGCATTTT. It encodes CASRDRGNQPQHF.

The chain recombines TRBV12-5 with TRBJ2-3, with TRBD2 identical over 8 bases. The germline V gene encodes CDR1 LGHNT and CDR2 FRNRAP. This CDR3 is 17 amino acids long. Germline trimming cut 2 bases from V and 3 bases from J; bases unmatched to any gene: 10. CDR3 DNA sequence: TGTGCTAGTGGTTTGCTACCCGGGACTAGAGGAACAGATACGCAGTATTTT. Its translation: CASGLLPGTRGTDTQYF.

This chain connects TRBV5-4 to TRBJ2-3; D not certain. Trimming cost V 1 base and J 3 bases, with 6 bases left between them. CDR1 SGHNT and CDR2 YYREEE come from the germline V gene (reference sequence). The CDR3 runs 13 residues. CDR3 sequence reads: CASSLLQTDTQYF. CDR3 DNA sequence: TGTGCCAGCAGCTTGTTGCAAACAGATACGCAGTATTTT.

This clone occurred once. The V and J genes are TRBV20-1 and TRBJ2-3; D remains ambiguous. The CDR3 is 11 amino acids. The V and J ends lost 5 bases and 2 bases respectively, with 5 bases between them. Germline CDR1 reads DFQATT; CDR2 reads SNEGSKA (reference sequence). CDR3 nucleotide sequence: TGCAGTGCTTGTCTCACAGATACGCAGTATTTT. Encoded protein: CSACLTDTQYF.

V gene TRBV5-1 combines with J gene TRBJ2-3; D is possibly TRBD2 (6 bases). V was cut by 0 bases and J by 5 bases, with 10 bases left in between. In germline, CDR1 is SGHRS, CDR2 YFSETQ. The CDR3 spans 14 residues. The CDR3 coding sequence is TGCGCCAGCAGCTTGGGACTAGACGGAGATACGCAGTATTTT. Encoded protein: CASSLGLDGDTQYF.

J is TRBJ2-5 and V is TRBV11-1; D gene uncertain. CDR1 and CDR2 from the germline V gene are SGHAT and FQDESV (reference sequence). V was trimmed by 5 bases and J by 5 bases, leaving 9 bases between them. CDR3 length: 12 residues. In DNA, the CDR3 is TGTGCCAGCAGCCACTCGTGGGAGACCCAGTACTTC. Protein sequence: CASSHSWETQYF.

This rearrangement joins TRBV18 to TRBJ1-2; maybe TRBD1 (5 bases). V was trimmed by 4 bases and J by 3 bases, leaving 18 bases between them. This CDR3 region has 16 residues. Germline V gives CDR1 KGHSH, CDR2 LQKENI. The CDR3 nucleotides are TGTGCCAGCTCACTAAGCTCCACAGGAGCTGACTATGGCTACACCTTC. It codes for CASSLSSTGADYGYTF. Full variable domain (outside the CDR3, taken from reference TRBV18 and TRBJ1-2): NAGVMQNPRHLVRRRGQEARLRCSPMKGHSHVYWYRQLPEEGLKFMVYLQKENIIDESGMPKERFSAEFPKEGPSILRIQQVVRGDSAAYFCASSLSSTGADYGYTFGSGTRLTVV.

The CDR3 DNA sequence: TGCGCCAGCAGCCAAAATACCGGGCTGCTGGAGACCCAGTACTTC. Amino acids: CASSQNTGLLETQYF. The rearrangement uses TRBV4-1 and TRBJ2-5; no reliable D call. CDR1 is MGHRA and CDR2 is YSYEKL in the germline V gene. This CDR3 is built from 15 residues. V lost 2 bases, J lost 5 bases, and 15 bases lay in between.

The J gene is TRBJ2-4, the V gene TRBV6-1; 9 bases are a match to TRBD2. The CDR3 runs to 16 residues. V shed 2 bases and J 11 bases; nucleotides not matched to a gene: 13. Germline V gives CDR1 MNHNS, CDR2 SASEGT. For the CDR3, the DNA is TGTGCCAGCAGTGAAAGGCCTAGCGGGGCCCCAGGCGTTCAGTACTTC. Translation gives CASSERPSGAPGVQYF.

The sample holds one count of this clone. This chain links TRBV4-1 with TRBJ2-7; no firm D call. V was shortened by 0 bases and J by 2 bases, with 11 bases between the two germline ends. The CDR3 spans 15 residues. Germline assignment: CDR1 MGHRA and CDR2 YSYEKL. DNA of the CDR3: TGCGCCAGCAGCCAAGATTCAGGCTTCCCCTACGAGCAGTACTTC. Its translation is CASSQDSGFPYEQYF.

This chain connects TRBV7-6 to TRBJ2-1; TRBD2 matches at 12 bases. Germline V lookup: CDR1 SGHVS, CDR2 FNYEAQ. This CDR3 is built from 16 residues. The V and J ends lost 2 bases and 6 bases, in that order; junction bases with no gene match: 5. CDR3 protein: CASSLRLAGGPNEQFF. The DNA of the CDR3 is TGTGCCAGCAGCTTAAGGCTAGCGGGAGGGCCCAATGAGCAGTTCTTC.